The source of this T cell receptor (beta chain) is a study of T cell responses to AZD1222 COVID-19 vaccine. Looked up from germline, CDR1 is WSHSY and CDR2 is SAAADI. V lost 1 base and J lost 4, with 17 bases in between. The CDR3 runs to 18 residues. Findings and limits, study-wide: Reportedly, nearly half the spike-specific TCRs target unmutated variant regions. Only five or six people who got AZD1222 tested seropositive at baseline.

Assay: immunoSEQ multiplex PCR; the TCRdb copy retains only in-frame clones and omits some. Of roughly 150,000 clones listed, about 90% are singletons. As concerns this clone: Its target is unknown.

This rearrangement joins TRBV10-2 to TRBJ1-6; no definite D call. This sequence was found in an adult who received the AZD1222 COVID-19 vaccine. Source: peripheral blood, taken 28 days after the second AZD1222 dose. CDR3: CASSEFLNGVRYNSPLHF. The CDR3 DNA follows: TGCGCCAGCAGTGAGTTCCTTAATGGGGTCCGATATAATTCACCCCTCCACTTT.